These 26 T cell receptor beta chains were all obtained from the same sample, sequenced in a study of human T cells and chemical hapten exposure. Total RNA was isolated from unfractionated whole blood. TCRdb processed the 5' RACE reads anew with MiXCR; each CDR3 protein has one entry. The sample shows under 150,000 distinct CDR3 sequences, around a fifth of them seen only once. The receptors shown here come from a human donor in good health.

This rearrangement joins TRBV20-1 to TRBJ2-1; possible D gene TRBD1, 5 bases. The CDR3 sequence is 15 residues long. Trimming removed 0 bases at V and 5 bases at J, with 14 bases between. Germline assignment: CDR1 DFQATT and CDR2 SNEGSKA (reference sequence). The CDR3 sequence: CSARDWRRTNNEQFF. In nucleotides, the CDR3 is TGCAGTGCTAGAGATTGGAGACGGACAAACAATGAGCAGTTCTTC.

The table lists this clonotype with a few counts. The CDR3 loop reads CASTLTGGLGEQYF. The CDR3 region has the DNA TGTGCCAGCACCCTGACAGGGGGTTTGGGAGAGCAGTACTTC. The chain is built from TRBV12-3 or TRBV12-4 and TRBJ2-7, with TRBD1 matching 9 bases. Trimming at V came to 7 bases and at J to 7 bases, leaving 11 bases not matched to a gene. This CDR3 comprises 14 residues.

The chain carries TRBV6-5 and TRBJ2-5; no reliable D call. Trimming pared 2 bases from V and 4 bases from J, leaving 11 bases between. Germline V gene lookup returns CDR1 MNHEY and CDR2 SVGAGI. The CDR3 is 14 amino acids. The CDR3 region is CASSYSSLGETQYF. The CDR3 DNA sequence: TGTGCCAGCAGTTACAGCAGTTTGGGAGAGACCCAGTACTTC.

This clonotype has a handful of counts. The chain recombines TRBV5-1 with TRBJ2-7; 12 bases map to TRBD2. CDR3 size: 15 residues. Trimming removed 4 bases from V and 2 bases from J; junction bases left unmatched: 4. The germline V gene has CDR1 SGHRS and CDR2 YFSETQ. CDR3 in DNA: TGCGCCAGCAGCCCCACTAGCGGGGGGCCCTACGAGCAGTACTTC. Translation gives CASSPTSGGPYEQYF.

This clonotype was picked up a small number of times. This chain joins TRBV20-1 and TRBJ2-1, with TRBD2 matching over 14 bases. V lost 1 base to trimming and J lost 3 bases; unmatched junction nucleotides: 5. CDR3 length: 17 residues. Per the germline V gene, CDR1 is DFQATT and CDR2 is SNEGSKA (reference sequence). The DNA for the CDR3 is TGCAGTGCTAGAGGGGGACTAGCGGGAGCATACTACAATGAGCAGTTCTTC. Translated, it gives CSARGGLAGAYYNEQFF.

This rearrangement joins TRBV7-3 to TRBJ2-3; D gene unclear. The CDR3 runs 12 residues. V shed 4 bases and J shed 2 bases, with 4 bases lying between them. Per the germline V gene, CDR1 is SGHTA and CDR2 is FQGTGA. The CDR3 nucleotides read TGTGCCAGCAGCTCCCTCACAGATACGCAGTATTTT. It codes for CASSSLTDTQYF.

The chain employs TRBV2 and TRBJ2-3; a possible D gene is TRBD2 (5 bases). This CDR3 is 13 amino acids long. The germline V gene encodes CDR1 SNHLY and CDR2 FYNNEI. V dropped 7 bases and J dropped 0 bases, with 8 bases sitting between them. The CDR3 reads CASKADSTDTQYF. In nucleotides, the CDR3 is TGTGCCAGCAAAGCGGATAGCACAGATACGCAGTATTTT.

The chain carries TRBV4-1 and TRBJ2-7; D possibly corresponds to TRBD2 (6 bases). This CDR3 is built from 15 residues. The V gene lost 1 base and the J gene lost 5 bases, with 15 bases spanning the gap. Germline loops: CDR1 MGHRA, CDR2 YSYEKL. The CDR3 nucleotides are TGCGCCAGCAGCCAAGGATCGGGGGATCGCCACGAGCAGTACTTC. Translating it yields CASSQGSGDRHEQYF.

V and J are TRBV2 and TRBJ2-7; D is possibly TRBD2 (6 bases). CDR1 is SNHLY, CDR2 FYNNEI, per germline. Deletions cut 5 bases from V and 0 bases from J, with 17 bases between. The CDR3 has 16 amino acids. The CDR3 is CASSIRDSWYSYEQYF. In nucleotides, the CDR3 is TGTGCCAGCAGTATACGGGACTCCTGGTACTCCTACGAGCAGTACTTC. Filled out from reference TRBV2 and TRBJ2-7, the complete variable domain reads EPEVTQTPSHQVTQMGQEVILRCVPISNHLYFYWYRQILGQKVEFLVSFYNNEISEKSEIFDDQFSVERPDGSNFTLKIRSTKLEDSAMYFCASSIRDSWYSYEQYFGPGTRLTVT.

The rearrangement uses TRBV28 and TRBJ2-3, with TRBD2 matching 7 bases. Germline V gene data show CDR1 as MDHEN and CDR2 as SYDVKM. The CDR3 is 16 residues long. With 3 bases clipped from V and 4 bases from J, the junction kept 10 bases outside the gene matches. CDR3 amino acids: CASSFIGGGEPDTQYF. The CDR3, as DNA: TGTGCCAGCAGTTTTATCGGGGGAGGGGAACCAGATACGCAGTATTTT.

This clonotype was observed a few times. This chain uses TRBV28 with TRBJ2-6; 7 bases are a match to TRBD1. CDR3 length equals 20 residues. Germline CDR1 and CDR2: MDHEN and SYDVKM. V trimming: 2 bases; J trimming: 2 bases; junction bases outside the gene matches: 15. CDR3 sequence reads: CASSLRNYRGKKAGANVLTF. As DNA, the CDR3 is TGTGCCAGCAGTTTAAGAAACTACAGGGGAAAAAAGGCTGGGGCCAACGTCCTGACTTTC.

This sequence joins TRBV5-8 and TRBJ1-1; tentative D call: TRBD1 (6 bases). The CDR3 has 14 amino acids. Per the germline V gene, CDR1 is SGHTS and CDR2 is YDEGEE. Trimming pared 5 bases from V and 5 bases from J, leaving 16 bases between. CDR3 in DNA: TGTGCCAGCAGTCACGGGGGGCGGAGGACTGAAGCTTTCTTT. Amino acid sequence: CASSHGGRRTEAFF.

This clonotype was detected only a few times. This CDR3 reads CASSLILRAELNTEAFF. CDR3 DNA: TGTGCCAGCAGTTTAATACTGAGGGCAGAGCTGAACACTGAAGCTTTCTTT. The chain couples TRBV28 to TRBJ1-1, with D uncertain. The germline CDR1 and CDR2 sequences are MDHEN and SYDVKM. The V gene lost 2 bases and the J gene lost 0 bases, with 16 bases spanning the gap. The CDR3 consists of 17 residues.

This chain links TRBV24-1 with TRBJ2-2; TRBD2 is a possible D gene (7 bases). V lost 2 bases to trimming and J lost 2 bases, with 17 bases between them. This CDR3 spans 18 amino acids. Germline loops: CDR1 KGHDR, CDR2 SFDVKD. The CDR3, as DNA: TGTGCCACCAGTGATTCTCGAGGGGGGGGAGTCAACACCGGGGAGCTGTTTTTT. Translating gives CATSDSRGGGVNTGELFF.

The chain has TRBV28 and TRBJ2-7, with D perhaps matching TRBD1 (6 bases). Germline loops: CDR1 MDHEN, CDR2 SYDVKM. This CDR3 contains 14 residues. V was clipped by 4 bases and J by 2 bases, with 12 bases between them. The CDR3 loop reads CASSSLQGPYEQYF. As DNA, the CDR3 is TGTGCCAGCAGTTCGCTACAGGGCCCCTACGAGCAGTACTTC.

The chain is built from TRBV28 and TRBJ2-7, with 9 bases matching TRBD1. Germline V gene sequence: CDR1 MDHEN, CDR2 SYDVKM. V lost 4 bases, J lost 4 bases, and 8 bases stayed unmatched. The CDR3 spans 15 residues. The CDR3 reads CASSSSGTGFYEQYF. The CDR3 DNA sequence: TGTGCCAGCAGTTCGTCAGGGACAGGGTTTTACGAGCAGTACTTC.

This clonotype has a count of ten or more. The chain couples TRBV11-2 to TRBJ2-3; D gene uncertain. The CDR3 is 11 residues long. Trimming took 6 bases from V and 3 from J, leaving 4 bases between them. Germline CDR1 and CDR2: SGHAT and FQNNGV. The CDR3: CASSITDTQYF. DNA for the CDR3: TGTGCCAGCAGTATTACAGATACGCAGTATTTT.

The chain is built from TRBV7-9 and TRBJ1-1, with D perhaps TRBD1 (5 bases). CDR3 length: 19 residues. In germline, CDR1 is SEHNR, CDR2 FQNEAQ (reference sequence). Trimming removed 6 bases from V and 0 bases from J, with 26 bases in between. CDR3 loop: CASRNPPGTTQGMNTEAFF. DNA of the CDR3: TGTGCCAGCAGAAATCCGCCGGGCACCACGCAGGGAATGAACACTGAAGCTTTCTTT.

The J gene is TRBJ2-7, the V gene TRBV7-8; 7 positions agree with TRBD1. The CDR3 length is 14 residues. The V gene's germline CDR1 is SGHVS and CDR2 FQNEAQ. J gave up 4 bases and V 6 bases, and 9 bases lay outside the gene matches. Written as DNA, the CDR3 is TGTGCCAGCAGTCTGACAGGGAGTGGGTACGAGCAGTACTTC. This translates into CASSLTGSGYEQYF. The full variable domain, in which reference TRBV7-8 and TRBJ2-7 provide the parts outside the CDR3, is GAGVSQSPRYKVAKRGQDVALRCDPISGHVSLFWYQQALGQGPEFLTYFQNEAQLDKSGLPSDRFFAERPEGSVSTLKIQRTQQEDSAVYLCASSLTGSGYEQYFGPGTRLTVT.

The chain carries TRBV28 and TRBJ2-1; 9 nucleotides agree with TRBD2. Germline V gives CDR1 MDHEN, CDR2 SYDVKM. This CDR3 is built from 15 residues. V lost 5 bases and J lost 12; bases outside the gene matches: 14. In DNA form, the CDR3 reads TGTGCCAGCAGTCTCCCGGCTAGCGGGGCCAGTCGGCAGTTCTTC. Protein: CASSLPASGASRQFF.

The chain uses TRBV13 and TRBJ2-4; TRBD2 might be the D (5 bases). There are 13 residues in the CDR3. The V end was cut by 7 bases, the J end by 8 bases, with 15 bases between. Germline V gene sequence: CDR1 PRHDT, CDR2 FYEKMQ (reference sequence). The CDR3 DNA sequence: TGTGCCAGCACCCAAGGGAGAAAAGACATTCAGTACTTC. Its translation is CASTQGRKDIQYF.

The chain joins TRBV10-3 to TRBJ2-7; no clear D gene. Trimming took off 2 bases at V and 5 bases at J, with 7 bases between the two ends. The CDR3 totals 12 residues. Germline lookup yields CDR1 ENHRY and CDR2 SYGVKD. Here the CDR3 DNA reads TGTGCCATCAGTGAGAGGGTCAACGAGCAGTACTTC. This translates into CAISERVNEQYF.

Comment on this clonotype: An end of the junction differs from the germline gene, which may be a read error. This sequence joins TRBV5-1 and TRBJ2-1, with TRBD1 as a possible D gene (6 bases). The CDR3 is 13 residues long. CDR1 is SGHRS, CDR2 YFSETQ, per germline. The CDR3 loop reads CASSTGLYSEQFF. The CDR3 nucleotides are TGCGCCAGCTCGACAGGACTCTACAGTGAGCAGTTCTTC.

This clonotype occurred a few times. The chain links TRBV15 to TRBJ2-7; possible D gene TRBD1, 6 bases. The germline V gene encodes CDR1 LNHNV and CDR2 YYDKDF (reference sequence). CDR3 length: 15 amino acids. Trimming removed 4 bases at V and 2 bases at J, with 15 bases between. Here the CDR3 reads CATSKEVGATYEQYF. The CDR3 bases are TGTGCCACCAGCAAAGAGGTGGGGGCCACCTACGAGCAGTACTTC.

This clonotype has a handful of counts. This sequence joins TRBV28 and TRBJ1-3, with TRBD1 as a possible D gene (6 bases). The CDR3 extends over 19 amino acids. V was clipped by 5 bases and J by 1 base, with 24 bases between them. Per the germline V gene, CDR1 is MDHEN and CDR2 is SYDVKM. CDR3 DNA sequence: TGTGCCAGCAGTGAACCCAGGGTCTTGGGCCAGGGGTCTGGAAACACCATATATTTT. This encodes CASSEPRVLGQGSGNTIYF.

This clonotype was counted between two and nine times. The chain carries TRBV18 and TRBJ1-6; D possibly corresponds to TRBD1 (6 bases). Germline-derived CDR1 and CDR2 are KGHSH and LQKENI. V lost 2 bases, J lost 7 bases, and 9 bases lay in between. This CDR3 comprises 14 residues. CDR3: CASSPARGNSPLHF. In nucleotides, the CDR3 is TGTGCCAGCTCACCAGCCAGGGGAAATTCACCCCTCCACTTT.